This T cell receptor (beta chain) was sequenced during a study of blood T cell repertoires in COVID-19. The repertoire was sequenced with immunoSEQ multiplex PCR; TCRdb's copy has only in-frame clones and lacks some. The table records about 210,000 clones, 81% of them present only once. Germline V gives CDR1 SGHRS, CDR2 YFSETQ. This CDR3 contains 15 residues. Losses at the gene ends were 4 bases for V and 0 bases for J; bases not matched to a gene: 6. This TCR was recovered from a woman aged 45-65 years with acute COVID-19. The sample consisted of PBMCs or T cells enriched from blood (not recorded which). The chain carries TRBV5-1 and TRBJ1-2; 7 bases are a match to TRBD1. CDR3 in DNA: TGCGCCAGCAGCCTTCCGGGACAGACTAACTATGGCTACACCTTC. Its protein product is CASSLPGQTNYGYTF.